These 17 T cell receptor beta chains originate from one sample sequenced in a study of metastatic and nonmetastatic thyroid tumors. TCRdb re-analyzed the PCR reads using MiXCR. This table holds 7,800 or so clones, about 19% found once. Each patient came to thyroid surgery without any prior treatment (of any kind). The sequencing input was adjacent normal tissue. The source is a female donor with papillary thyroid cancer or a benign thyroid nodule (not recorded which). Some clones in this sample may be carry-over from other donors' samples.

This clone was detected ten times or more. The CDR3: CASRSGTVTLEAFF. CDR3 bases: TGTGCCAGCAGGTCCGGGACAGTTACCCTTGAAGCTTTCTTT. The genes are TRBV28 and TRBJ1-1, with 7 bases aligning to TRBD1. Germline trimming cut 6 bases from V and 7 bases from J; bases unmatched to any gene: 11. The CDR3 runs to 14 residues. CDR1 and CDR2 (germline): MDHEN, SYDVKM.

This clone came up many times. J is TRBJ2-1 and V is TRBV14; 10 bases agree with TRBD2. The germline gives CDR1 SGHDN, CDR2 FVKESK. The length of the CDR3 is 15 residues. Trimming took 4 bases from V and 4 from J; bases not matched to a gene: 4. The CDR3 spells CASSRAGGRYNEQFF. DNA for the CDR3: TGTGCCAGCAGCCGAGCGGGGGGGCGGTACAATGAGCAGTTCTTC.

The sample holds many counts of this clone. CDR3 region: CASSYGGSSYNEQFF. CDR3 DNA: TGTGCCAGCAGTTACGGCGGGAGCTCCTACAATGAGCAGTTCTTC. The chain uses TRBV6-2 or TRBV6-3 and TRBJ2-1; 7 nucleotides agree with TRBD2. The CDR3 spans 15 residues. J was trimmed by 0 bases and V by 2 bases; bases with no gene match: 1. Per the germline V gene, CDR1 is MNHEY and CDR2 is SVGEGT.

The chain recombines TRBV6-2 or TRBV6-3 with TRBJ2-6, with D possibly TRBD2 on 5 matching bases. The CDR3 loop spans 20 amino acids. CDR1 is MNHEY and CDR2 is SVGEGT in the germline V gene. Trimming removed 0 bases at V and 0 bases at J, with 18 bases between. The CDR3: CASSYSFPGLSNSGANVLTF. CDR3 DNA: TGTGCCAGCAGTTACTCGTTTCCCGGACTCTCCAACTCTGGGGCCAACGTCCTGACTTTC.

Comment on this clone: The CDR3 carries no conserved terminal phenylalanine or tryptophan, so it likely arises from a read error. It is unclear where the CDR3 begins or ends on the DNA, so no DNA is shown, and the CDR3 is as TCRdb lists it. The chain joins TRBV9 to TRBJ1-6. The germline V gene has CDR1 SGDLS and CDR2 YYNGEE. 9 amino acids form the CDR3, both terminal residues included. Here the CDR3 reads CASSLAFRA.

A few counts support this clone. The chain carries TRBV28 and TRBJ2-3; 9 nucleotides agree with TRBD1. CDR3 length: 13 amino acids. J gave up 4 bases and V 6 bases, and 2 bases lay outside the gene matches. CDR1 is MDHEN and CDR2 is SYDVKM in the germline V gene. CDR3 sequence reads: CASRRQGADTQYF. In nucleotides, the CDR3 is TGTGCCAGCAGACGACAGGGGGCAGATACGCAGTATTTT.

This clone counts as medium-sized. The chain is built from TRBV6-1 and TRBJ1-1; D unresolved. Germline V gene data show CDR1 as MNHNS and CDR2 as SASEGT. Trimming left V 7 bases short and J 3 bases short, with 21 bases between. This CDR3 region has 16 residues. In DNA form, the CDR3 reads TGTGCCAGCACCCTACTCCGTTGGGGTTCGGACACTGAAGCTTTCTTT. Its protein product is CASTLLRWGSDTEAFF.

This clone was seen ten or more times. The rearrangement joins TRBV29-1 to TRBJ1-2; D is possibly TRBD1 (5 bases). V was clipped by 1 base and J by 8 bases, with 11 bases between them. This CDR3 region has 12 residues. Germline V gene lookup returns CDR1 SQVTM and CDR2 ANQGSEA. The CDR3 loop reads CSVEGQGFGYTF. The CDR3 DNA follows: TGCAGCGTTGAAGGTCAGGGTTTCGGCTACACCTTC.

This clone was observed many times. The CDR3 DNA sequence: TGCGCCAGCAGCAAAGGCCGTCAGCGGGACCTCACAGATACGCAGTATTTT. Translated, it gives CASSKGRQRDLTDTQYF. The rearrangement uses TRBV5-1 and TRBJ2-3, with 7 nucleotides matching TRBD2. V lost 4 bases and J lost 2; bases outside the gene matches: 13. The CDR3 sequence is 17 residues long. CDR1 SGHRS and CDR2 YFSETQ come from the germline V gene.

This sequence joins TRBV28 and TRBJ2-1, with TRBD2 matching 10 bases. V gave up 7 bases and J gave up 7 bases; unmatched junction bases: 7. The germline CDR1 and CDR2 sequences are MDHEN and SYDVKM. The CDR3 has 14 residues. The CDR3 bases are TGTGCCAGCATTCAAGCTAGCGGGAGAAATGAGCAGTTCTTC. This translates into CASIQASGRNEQFF.

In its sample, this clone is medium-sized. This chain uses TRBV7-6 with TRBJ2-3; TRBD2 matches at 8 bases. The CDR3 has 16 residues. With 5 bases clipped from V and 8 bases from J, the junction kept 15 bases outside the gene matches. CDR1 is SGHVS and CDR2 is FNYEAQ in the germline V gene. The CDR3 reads CASSPKTSGPRGTQYF. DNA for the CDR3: TGTGCCAGCAGCCCCAAAACTAGCGGTCCCCGAGGTACGCAGTATTTT. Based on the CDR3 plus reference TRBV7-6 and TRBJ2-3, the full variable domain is GAGVSQSPRYKVTKRGQDVALRCDPISGHVSLYWYRQALGQGPEFLTYFNYEAQQDKSGLPNDRFSAERPEGSISTLTIQRTEQRDSAMYRCASSPKTSGPRGTQYFGPGTRLTVL.

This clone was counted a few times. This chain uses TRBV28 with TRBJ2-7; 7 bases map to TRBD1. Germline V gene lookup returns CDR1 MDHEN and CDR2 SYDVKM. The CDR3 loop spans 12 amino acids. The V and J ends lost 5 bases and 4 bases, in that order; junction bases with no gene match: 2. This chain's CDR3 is CASSQQGYEQYF. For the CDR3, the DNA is TGTGCCAGCAGTCAACAGGGGTACGAGCAGTACTTC.

The CDR3 region is CASSEAAGVGQETQYF. In nucleotides, the CDR3 is TGTGCCAGCAGTGAAGCGGCGGGAGTGGGCCAAGAGACCCAGTACTTC. The chain couples TRBV6-1 to TRBJ2-5, with 7 bases aligning to TRBD2. The CDR3 is made up of 16 amino acids. The germline V gene has CDR1 MNHNS and CDR2 SASEGT. The junction had 5 bases not matched to a gene; V was cut back by 0 bases and J by 1 base.

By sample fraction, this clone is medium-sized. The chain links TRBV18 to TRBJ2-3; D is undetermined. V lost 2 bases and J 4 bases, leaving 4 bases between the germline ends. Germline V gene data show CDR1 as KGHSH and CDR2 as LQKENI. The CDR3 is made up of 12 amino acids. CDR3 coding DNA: TGTGCCAGCTCACCATTAGCAGATACGCAGTATTTT. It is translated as CASSPLADTQYF.

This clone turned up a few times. In DNA form, the CDR3 reads TGTGCCAGCAACAGCATCCGACAGGGGGTGTATAGCACTGAAGCTTTCTTT. Translation gives CASNSIRQGVYSTEAFF. The J gene is TRBJ1-1, the V gene TRBV28; TRBD1 aligns across 9 bases. This CDR3 is built from 17 residues. Per germline, CDR1 MDHEN and CDR2 SYDVKM. V trimming: 7 bases; J trimming: 4 bases; junction bases outside the gene matches: 16. Filled out from reference TRBV28 and TRBJ1-1, the complete variable domain reads DVKVTQSSRYLVKRTGEKVFLECVQDMDHENMFWYRQDPGLGLRLIYFSYDVKMKEKGDIPEGYSVSREKKERFSLILESASTNQTSMYLCASNSIRQGVYSTEAFFGQGTRLTVV.

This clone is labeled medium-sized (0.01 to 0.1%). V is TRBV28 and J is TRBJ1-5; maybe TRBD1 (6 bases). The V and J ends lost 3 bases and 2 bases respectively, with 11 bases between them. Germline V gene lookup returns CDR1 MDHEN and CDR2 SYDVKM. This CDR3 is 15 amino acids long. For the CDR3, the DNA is TGTGCCAGCAGTTTGGGGGCTCTAGGCAATCAGCCCCAGCATTTT. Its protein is CASSLGALGNQPQHF.

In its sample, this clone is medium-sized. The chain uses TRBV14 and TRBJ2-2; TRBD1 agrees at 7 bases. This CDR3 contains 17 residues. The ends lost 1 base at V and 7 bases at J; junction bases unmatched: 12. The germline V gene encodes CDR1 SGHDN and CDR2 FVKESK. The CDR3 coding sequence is TGTGCCAGCAGCCAAGCCTATCGACAGGGAATGGACGGGGAGCTGTTTTTT. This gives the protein CASSQAYRQGMDGELFF.